This TCR beta chain was obtained from a study of T cells in localized non-small cell lung cancer (TCRdb year 2020). The study in broad terms: The study examined T cell repertoires in under 300 patients with early-stage NSCLC and compared tumors with uninvolved tumor-adjacent lungs. The cohort was made up of some 240 treatment-naive NSCLC patients whose localized lung tumors had been resected. NSCLC patients had a mean age of around 70 years, and 129 were male and nearly 110 female.

The immunoSEQ Assay was used to sequence TCR beta CDR3 regions from DNA. On the study's bioinformatics: To compute T cell density, TCR beta template counts were normalized to usable DNA, which was estimated by amplifying housekeeping genes. The preseqR package was used to estimate richness by extrapolating to 400,000 templates for PBMC samples and to 120,000 templates for tissue samples. Clonality was taken to be one minus Pielou's evenness. Tissue-enriched TCRs were identified through differential abundance testing performed on productive amino-acid clonotypes, with a minimum total count of 5 and an alpha of 0.1. The Jaccard Index and the Morisita Overlap Index were used to measure how much the repertoires overlapped between compartments. GLIPH clustered TCR beta CDR3s with public tetramer-defined viral CDR3s; viral motifs required at least three viral sequences plus V-gene enrichment. As stored in TCRdb, this immuneACCESS dataset retains in-frame rearrangements with V and J assigned. A fraction of the clones does not appear; measured against another copy, unresolved V genes explain less than half of the discrepancy, and the remainder lacks a known reason. V and J calls and clone size are those listed in that table; D and trimming were worked out from the DNA. The sample table holds about 1,300 clones, of which 23% were seen once. The ten most abundant clones make up about 29% of the sample.

Based on its abundance in the sample, this clone is medium-sized (0.01 to 0.1%). Its antigen is not yet known. No clone much larger than this one lies a single base away; base qualities are absent. At diagnosis, tumor, uninvolved tumor-adjacent lung and peripheral blood were collected and then preserved as a mix of FFPE and fresh-frozen material. The full study reports these points: Longer overall survival was associated with higher blood T cell density, whereas shorter survival was associated with higher adjacent-lung clonality. A median of 57 of the top 100 tumor clones turned up in the paired uninvolved adjacent lung, and roughly 30 of those clones also ranked among the top 100 of that same adjacent lung. Because of the exploratory design, TCR variables were selected using unadjusted p-values without false-discovery rate correction. Multi-region tumor sequencing was not performed, so intratumor heterogeneity could not be excluded. Uninvolved tumor-adjacent lung showed the highest T cell clonality, higher than tumor, which suggests more focused antigenic responses in the uninvolved tumor-adjacent lung.

This sequence originates from a man aged 35 to 69 with stage III lung adenocarcinoma. The sample consisted of lung tumor tissue, taken before any cancer treatment.

The sequence in DNA is TGTGCCAGCAGTGAAGATTTTAGTGGGCTAGCGGGCCGCTACGAGCAGTACTTC. Its translation reads: CASSEDFSGLAGRYEQYF. The chain uses TRBV6-1 and TRBJ2-7, with 8 bases matching TRBD2. CDR1 is given as MNHNS and CDR2 as SASEGT, both from the germline V gene. From cysteine to phenylalanine, the CDR3 is 18 amino acids long. Only CDR3 DNA is held: 54 bases, read in frame from base 1. V and J are trimmed by 1 base and 3 bases, and the gene matches miss 14 bases of the junction.